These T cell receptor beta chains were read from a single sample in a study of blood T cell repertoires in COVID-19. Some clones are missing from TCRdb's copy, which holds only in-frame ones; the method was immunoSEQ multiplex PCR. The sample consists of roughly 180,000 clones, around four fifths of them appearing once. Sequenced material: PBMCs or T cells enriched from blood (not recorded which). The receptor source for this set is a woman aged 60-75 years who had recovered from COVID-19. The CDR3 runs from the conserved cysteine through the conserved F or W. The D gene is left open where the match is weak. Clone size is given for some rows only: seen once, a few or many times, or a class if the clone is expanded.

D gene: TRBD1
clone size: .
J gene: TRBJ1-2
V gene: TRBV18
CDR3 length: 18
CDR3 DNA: TGTGCCAGCTCACCCCGACTGGGAGGCCAGGGGGTACCGTATGGCTACACCTTC
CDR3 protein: CASSPRLGGQGVPYGYTF

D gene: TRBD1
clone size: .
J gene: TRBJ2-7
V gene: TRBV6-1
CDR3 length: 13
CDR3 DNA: TGTGCCAGCAGTGAGGGACAGAACTACGAGCAGTACTTC
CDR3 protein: CASSEGQNYEQYF

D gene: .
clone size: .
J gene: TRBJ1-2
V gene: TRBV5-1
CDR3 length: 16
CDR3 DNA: TGCGCCAGCAGCTTAGGACACGCTTTAGCTAACTATGGCTACACCTTC
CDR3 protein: CASSLGHALANYGYTF

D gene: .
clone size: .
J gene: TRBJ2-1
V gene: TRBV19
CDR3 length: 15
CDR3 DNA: TGTGCCAGTAGTATAGGCAGGGTAAGCTACAATGAGCAGTTCTTC
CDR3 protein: CASSIGRVSYNEQFF

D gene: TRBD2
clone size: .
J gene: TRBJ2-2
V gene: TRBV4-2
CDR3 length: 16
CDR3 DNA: TGTGCCAGCAGCCAAGATTCCAGCGGGAACGCCGGGGAGCTGTTTTTT
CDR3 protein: CASSQDSSGNAGELFF

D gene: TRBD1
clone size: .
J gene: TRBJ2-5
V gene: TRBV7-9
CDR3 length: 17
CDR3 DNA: TGTGCCAGCAGCCTACCCCCGGGGACAGGAATCCAAGAGACCCAGTACTTC
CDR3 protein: CASSLPPGTGIQETQYF

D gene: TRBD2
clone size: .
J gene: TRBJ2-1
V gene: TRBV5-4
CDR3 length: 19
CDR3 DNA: TGTGCCAGCAGCCCACCCCCCGGGACTAGCGGGGGGGCCCGGCATGAGCAGTTCTTC
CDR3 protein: CASSPPPGTSGGARHEQFF

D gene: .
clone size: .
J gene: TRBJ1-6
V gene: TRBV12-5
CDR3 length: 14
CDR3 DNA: TGTGCTAGTGGTTTGGTGGCAGGGGCTTCACCCCTCCACTTT
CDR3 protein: CASGLVAGASPLHF

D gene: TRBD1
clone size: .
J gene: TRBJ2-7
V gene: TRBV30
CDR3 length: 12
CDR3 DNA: TGTGCCTGGGGAAGACAGGGGTACGAGCAGTACTTC
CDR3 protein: CAWGRQGYEQYF

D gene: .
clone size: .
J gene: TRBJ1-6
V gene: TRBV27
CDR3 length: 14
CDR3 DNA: TGTGCCAGCAGTTTAGGGGCCGGAAATTCACCCCTCCACTTT
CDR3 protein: CASSLGAGNSPLHF

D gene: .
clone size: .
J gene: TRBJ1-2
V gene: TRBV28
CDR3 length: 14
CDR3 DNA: TGTGCCAGCAGTTTAGTGGGCGTAAGCTATGGCTACACCTTC
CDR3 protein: CASSLVGVSYGYTF

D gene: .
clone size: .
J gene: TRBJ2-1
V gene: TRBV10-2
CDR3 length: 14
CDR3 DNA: TGCGCCAGCAGTGCCCAGCGGGCCCTGAAAGAGCAGTTCTTC
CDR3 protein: CASSAQRALKEQFF

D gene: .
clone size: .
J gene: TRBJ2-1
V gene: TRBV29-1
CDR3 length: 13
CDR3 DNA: TGCAGCGTTTTGCCTACGTCAGGAAATGAGCAGTTCTTC
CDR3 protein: CSVLPTSGNEQFF

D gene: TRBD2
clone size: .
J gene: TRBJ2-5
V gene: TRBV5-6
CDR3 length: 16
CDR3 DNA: TGTGCCAGCAGCTTGGCCACAAGCGGGGGGGCCCAGACCCAGTACTTC
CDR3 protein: CASSLATSGGAQTQYF

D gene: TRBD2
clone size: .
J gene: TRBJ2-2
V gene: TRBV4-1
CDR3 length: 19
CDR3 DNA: TGCGCCAGCAGCCAAGATGTAGGGCCTAGCGGGGTGAACACCGGGGAGCTGTTTTTT
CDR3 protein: CASSQDVGPSGVNTGELFF

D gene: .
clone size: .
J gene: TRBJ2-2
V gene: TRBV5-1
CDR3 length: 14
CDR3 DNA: TGCGCCAGCACCCGGGACACGAACACCGGGGAGCTGTTTTTT
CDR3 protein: CASTRDTNTGELFF

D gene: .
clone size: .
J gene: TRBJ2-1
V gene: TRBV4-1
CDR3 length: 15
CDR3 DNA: TGCGCCAGCAGCCAAGAGGCAGGGGTCGAGGGTGAGCAGTTCTTC
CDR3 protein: CASSQEAGVEGEQFF

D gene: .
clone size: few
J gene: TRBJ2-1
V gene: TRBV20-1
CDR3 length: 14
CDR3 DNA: TGCAGTGCTAGTATGACGGGGATTGTAAATGAGCAGTTCTTC
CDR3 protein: CSASMTGIVNEQFF

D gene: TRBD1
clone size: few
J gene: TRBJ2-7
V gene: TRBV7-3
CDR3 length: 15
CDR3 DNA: TGTGCCAGCAGCCTTGACAGGGGCTTAACCTACGAGCAGTACTTC
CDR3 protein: CASSLDRGLTYEQYF

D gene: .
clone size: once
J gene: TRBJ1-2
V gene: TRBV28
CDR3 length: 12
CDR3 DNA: TGTGCCATCTCGGGGAGAGGATTGTTCTACACCTTC
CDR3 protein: CAISGRGLFYTF

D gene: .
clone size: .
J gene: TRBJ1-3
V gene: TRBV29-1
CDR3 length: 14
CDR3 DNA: TGCAGCGTTGAATCAGGGGCCGTCGGAAACACCATATATTTT
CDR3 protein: CSVESGAVGNTIYF

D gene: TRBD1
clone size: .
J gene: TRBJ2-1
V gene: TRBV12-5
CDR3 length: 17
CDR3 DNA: TGTGCTAGTGCCTCTGGACAGGGGGCCACATCCTACAATGAGCAGTTCTTC
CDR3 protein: CASASGQGATSYNEQFF

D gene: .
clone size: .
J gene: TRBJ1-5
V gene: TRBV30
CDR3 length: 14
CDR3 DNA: TGTGCCTGGAGACCGGGGGGAGGCAACCAGCCCCAGCATTTT
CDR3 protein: CAWRPGGGNQPQHF

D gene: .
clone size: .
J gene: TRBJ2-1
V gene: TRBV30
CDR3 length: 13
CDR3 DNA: TGTGCCTGGAGTGTGAGCGGTTTGAATGAGCAGTTCTTC
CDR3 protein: CAWSVSGLNEQFF

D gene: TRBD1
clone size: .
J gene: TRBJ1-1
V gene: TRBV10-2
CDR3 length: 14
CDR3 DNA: TGCGCCAGCACGTCACAGGGGTCGTACACTGAAGCTTTCTTT
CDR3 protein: CASTSQGSYTEAFF

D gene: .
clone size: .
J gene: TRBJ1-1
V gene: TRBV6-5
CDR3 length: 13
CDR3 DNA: TGTGCCAGCAGCTACACAGGGAACACTGAAGCTTTCTTT
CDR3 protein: CASSYTGNTEAFF

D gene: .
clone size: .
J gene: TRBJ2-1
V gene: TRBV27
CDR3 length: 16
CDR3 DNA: TGTGCCAGCAGCTTTATCGGGCAGGGCTTATACAATGAGCAGTTCTTC
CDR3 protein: CASSFIGQGLYNEQFF

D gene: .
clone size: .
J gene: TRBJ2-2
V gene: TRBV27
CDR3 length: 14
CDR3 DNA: TGTGCCAGCAGTCCTACGCGGGCCACCGGGGAGCTGTTTTTT
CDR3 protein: CASSPTRATGELFF

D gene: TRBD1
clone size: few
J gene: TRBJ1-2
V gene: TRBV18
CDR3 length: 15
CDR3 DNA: TGTGCCAGCTCACCCCCGGACAGGGCCTCCTATGGCTACACCTTC
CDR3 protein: CASSPPDRASYGYTF

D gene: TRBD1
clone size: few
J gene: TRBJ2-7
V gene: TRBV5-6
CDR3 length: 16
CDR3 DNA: TGTGCCAGCAGCACGACTGACAGGGGAGCGCCCTACGAGCAGTACTTC
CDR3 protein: CASSTTDRGAPYEQYF

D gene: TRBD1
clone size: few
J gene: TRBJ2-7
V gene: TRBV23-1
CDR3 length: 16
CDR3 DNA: TGCGCCAGCAGCCTTACGCCGGGACAGGGCCCTTACGAGCAGTACTTC
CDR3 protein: CASSLTPGQGPYEQYF

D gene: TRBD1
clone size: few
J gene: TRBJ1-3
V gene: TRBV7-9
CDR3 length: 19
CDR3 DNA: TGTGCCAGCAGCGGACCGGGACAGGCCCTGTATCCCTCTGGAAACACCATATATTTT
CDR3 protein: CASSGPGQALYPSGNTIYF

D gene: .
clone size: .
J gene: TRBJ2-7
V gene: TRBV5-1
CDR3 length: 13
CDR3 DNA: TGCGCCAGCAGCGTAGTTTCTAACTACGAGCAGTACTTC
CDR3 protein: CASSVVSNYEQYF

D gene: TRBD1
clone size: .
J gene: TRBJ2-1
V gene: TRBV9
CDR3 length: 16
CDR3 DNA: TGTGCCAGCAGCGTAGGGCTGGGACAGGGGATAAATGAGCAGTTCTTC
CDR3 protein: CASSVGLGQGINEQFF

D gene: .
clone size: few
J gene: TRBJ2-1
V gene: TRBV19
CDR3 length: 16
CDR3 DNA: TGTGCCAGTAGTAAGGGAGTCCCCCCGAGATACAATGAGCAGTTCTTC
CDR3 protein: CASSKGVPPRYNEQFF

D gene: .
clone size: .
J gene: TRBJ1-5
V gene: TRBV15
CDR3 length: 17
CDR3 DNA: TGTGCCACCAGCGCACAACGGACAGCCGGGTGGAATCAGCCCCAGCATTTT
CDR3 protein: CATSAQRTAGWNQPQHF

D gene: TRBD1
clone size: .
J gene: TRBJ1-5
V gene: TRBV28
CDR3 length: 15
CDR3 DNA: TGTGCCAGCAGTTCGGGACAGGGGAATTATCAGCCCCAGCATTTT
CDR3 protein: CASSSGQGNYQPQHF

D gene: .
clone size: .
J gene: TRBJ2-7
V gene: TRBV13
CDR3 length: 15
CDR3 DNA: TGTGCCAGCAGCCAATGGGACACCAGCTCCTACGAGCAGTACTTC
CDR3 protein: CASSQWDTSSYEQYF

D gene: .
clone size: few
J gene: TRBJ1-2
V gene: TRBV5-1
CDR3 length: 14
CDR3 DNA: TGCGCCAGCAGCTCGGTGACACCAGGGCATGGCTACACCTTC
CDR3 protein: CASSSVTPGHGYTF

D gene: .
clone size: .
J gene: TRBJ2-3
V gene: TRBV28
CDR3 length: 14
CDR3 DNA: TGTGCCAGCGGGCTAATGTTCTCCACAGATACGCAGTATTTT
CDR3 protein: CASGLMFSTDTQYF

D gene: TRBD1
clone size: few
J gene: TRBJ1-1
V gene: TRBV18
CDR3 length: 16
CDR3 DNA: TGTGCCAGCTCACCAGGACAGGGGGCTAGGAACACTGAAGCTTTCTTT
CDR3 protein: CASSPGQGARNTEAFF

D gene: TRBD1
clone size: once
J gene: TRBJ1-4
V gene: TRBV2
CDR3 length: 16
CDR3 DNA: TGTGCCAGCAGTAGGGACAGGCCTTCAACTAATGAAAAACTGTTTTTT
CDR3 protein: CASSRDRPSTNEKLFF

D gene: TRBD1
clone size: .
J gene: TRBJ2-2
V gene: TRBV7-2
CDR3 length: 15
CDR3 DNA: TGTGCCAGCAGACAGGACAGGGGGAACACCGGGGAGCTGTTTTTT
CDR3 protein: CASRQDRGNTGELFF

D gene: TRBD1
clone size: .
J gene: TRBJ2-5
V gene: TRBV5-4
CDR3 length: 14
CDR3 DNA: TGTGCCAGCAGCGCGACAGGGGTCGGGGAGACCCAGTACTTC
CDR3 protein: CASSATGVGETQYF